What follows is one T cell receptor beta chain and its context. No cognate antigen has been identified for it. No qualities accompany the bases; no much larger clone lies one base away. As encoded in the germline V gene, CDR1 is SGHDT while CDR2 is YYEEEE. Trimming takes 6 bases from V and 8 bases from J, and the germline ends sit 23 bases apart. Including cysteine and phenylalanine, the CDR3 has 15 amino acids. The CDR3 DNA has 45 bases and is translated from base 1. TCRbeta CDR3 regions were amplified from genomic DNA by means of the immunoSEQ Assay, a bias-controlled multiplex PCR. In the paper's pipeline: The number of nucleated cells in each sample was estimated by amplification of reference gene primers within the assay. To quantify the absolute abundance of each unique TCRbeta CDR3 rearrangement, sequence reads were collapsed and filtered. For each sample, productive Simpson clonality was calculated as the square root of Simpson's diversity index over productive rearrangements. TCRdb mirrors the immuneACCESS table, restricted to in-frame sequences. Some clones are absent from its copies; in checked studies, under half trace to an unresolved V gene, and the reason for the others is unknown. V and J calls and clone size come straight from that table; D and trimming were deduced from the DNA. Here the sample has around 130,000 clones; approximately 83% occur a single time. The top ten clonotypes cover 15% to 20% of the sample.

The entry originates in a study of blood T cell repertoires in COVID-19 (TCRdb year 2020). About the full investigation: Samples covering the acute and convalescent phases of COVID-19 were provided by collaborators in the United States, Italy and Spain. The material from the prospective study consisted of cDNA or gDNA derived from T cells, B-cell-depleted T cells, or PBMCs. Samples were obtained from the ongoing ImmuneRACE study (first 160 participants) and from approximately 1,200 subjects provided by 6 global collaborators. The dataset comprised deeply sampled blood TCRbeta repertoires from subjects exposed to, actively infected with, or recovered from COVID-19. HLA class I and class II types, where available, came from metadata supplied by the sample provider rather than from assay-based typing. The repertoires were released in a freely available public database meant as a resource for research on the immune response to SARS-CoV-2. Nearly every sample came with metadata listing a de-identified subject ID, COVID-19 status, age in years and sex.

Broader findings and caveats from the paper: Clinical and demographic metadata were provided uncurated, with the amount varying by source and participant.

Another Seattle source contributed samples from volunteer blood donors who had recovered from COVID-19. Each collaborating institution followed its own protocols to collect whole blood in K2EDTA tubes. For TCRbeta analysis, collaborators shipped samples as frozen whole blood, isolated PBMCs, or DNA extracted from either of those sample types. This clonotype was sampled from a woman aged 50 to 60 who had recovered from COVID-19. Sequenced input: peripheral blood. The sequence joins TRBV5-6 to TRBJ1-2, with an unclear D gene assignment. The CDR3 has the sequence CASKRPGVTLTGYTF. In nucleotide form, the sequence is TGTGCCAGCAAACGACCGGGAGTTACTTTGACGGGCTACACCTTC.